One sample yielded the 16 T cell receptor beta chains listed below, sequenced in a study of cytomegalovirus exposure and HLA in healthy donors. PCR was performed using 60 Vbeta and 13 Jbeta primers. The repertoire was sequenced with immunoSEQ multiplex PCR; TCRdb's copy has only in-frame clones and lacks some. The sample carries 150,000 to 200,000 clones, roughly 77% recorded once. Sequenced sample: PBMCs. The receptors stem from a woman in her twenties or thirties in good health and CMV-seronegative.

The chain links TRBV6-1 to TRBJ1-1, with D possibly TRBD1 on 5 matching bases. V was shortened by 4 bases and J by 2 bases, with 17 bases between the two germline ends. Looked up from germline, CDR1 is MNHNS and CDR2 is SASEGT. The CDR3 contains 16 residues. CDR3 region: CASSVGRRGRNTEAFF. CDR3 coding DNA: TGTGCCAGCAGTGTCGGGCGGCGGGGACGTAACACTGAAGCTTTCTTT.

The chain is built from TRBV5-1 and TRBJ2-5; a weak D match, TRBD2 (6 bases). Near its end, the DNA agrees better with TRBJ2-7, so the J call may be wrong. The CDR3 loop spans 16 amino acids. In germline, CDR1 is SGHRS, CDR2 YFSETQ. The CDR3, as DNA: TGCGCCAGCAGCTTCCGGGTGACGGCGGGAACCTACGAGCAGTACTTC. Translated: CASSFRVTAGTYEQYF.

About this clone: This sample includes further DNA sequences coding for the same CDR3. CDR3 region: CASSQGQLYEQYF. For the CDR3, the DNA is TGTGCCAGCAGTCAGGGACAGCTATACGAGCAGTACTTC. V is TRBV6-5 and J is TRBJ2-7; 7 bases align to TRBD1. V dropped 5 bases and J dropped 4; count of bases not matched to a gene: 5. Per germline, CDR1 MNHEY and CDR2 SVGAGI. This CDR3 region has 13 residues.

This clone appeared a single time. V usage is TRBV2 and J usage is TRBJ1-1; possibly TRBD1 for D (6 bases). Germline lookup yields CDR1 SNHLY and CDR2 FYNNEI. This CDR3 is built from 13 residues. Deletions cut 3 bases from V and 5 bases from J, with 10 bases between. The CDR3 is CASSDRQGTEAFF. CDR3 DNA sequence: TGTGCCAGCAGTGACCGGCAGGGGACTGAAGCTTTCTTT.

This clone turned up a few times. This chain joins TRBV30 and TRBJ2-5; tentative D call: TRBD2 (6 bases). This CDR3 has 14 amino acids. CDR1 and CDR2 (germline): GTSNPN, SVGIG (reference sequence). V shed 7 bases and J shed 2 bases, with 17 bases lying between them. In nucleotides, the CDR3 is TGTGCCTCCACGAGCGGGCAGCGGCAAGAGACCCAGTACTTC. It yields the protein CASTSGQRQETQYF.

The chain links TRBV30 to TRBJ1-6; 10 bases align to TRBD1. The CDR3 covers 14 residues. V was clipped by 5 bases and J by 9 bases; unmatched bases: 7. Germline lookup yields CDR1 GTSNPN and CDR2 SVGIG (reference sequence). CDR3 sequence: CAWGTGTGVSPLHF. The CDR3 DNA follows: TGTGCCTGGGGAACCGGGACAGGGGTTTCACCCCTCCACTTT.

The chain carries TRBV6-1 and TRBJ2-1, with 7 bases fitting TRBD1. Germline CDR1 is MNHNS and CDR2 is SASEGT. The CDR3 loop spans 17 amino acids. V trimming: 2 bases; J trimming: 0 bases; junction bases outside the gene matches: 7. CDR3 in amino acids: CASSETGVSSSYNEQFF. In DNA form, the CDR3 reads TGTGCCAGCAGTGAAACAGGGGTTAGCAGCTCCTACAATGAGCAGTTCTTC.

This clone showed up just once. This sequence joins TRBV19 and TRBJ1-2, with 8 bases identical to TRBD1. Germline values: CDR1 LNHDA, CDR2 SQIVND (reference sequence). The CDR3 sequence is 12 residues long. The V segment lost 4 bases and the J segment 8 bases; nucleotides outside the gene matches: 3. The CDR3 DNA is TGTGCCAGTAGTAACCGGGACAGGGGCTACACCTTC. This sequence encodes CASSNRDRGYTF.

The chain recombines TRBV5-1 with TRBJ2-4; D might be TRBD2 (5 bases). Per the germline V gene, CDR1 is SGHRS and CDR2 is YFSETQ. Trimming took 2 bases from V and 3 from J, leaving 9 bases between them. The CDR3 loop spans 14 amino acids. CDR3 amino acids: CASSLSRGKNIQYF. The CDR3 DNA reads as TGCGCCAGCAGCTTATCCCGGGGCAAAAACATTCAGTACTTC.

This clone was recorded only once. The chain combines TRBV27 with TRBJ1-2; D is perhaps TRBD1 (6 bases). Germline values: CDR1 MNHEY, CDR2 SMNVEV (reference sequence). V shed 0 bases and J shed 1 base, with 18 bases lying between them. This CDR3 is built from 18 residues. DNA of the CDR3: TGTGCCAGCAGTTTATCGCTCCGGGACAAGGCCATTAACTATGGCTACACCTTC. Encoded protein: CASSLSLRDKAINYGYTF.

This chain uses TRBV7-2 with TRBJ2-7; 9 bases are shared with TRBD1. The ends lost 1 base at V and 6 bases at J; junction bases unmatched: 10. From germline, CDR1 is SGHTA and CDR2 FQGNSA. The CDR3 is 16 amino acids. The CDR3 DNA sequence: TGTGCCAGCAGCTTAGGAGGGGACAGGGTTCGTCGCGAGCAGTACTTC. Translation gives CASSLGGDRVRREQYF.

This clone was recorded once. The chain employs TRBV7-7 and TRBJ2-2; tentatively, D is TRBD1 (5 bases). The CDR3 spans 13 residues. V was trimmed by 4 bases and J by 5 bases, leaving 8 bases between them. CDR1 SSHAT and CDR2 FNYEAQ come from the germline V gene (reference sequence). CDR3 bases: TGTGCCAGCAGCTCCGACAGAACCGGGGAGCTGTTTTTT. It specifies CASSSDRTGELFF.

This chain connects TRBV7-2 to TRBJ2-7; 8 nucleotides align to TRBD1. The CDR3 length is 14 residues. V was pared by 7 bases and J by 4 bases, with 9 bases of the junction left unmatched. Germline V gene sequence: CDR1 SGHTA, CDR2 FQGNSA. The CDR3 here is CASTQGVRWYEQYF. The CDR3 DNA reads TGTGCCAGCACACAGGGGGTACGGTGGTACGAGCAGTACTTC.

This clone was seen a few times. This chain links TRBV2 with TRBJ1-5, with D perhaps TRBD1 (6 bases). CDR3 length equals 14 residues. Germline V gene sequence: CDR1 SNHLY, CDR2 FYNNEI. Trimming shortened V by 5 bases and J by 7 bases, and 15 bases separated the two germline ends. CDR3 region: CASSFLQGPQPQHF. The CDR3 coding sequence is TGTGCCAGCAGTTTCTTACAGGGTCCGCAGCCCCAGCATTTT.

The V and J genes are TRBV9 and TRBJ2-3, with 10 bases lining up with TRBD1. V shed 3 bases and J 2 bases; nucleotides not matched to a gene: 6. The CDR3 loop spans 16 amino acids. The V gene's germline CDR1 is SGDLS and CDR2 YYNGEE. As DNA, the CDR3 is TGTGCCAGCAGCGAGGGGGACAGGGGCTTCACAGATACGCAGTATTTT. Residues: CASSEGDRGFTDTQYF.

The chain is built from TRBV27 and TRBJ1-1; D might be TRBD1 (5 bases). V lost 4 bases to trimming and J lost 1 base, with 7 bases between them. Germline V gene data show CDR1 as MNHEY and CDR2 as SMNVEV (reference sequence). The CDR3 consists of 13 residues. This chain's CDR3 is CASSWGGNTEAFF. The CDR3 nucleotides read TGTGCCAGCAGTTGGGGGGGGAACACTGAAGCTTTCTTT.